Listed below are T cell receptor beta chains from one sample, sequenced in a study of metastatic and nonmetastatic thyroid tumors. TCRdb called clones again from the PCR reads with MiXCR. The sample has more than 20,000 clones, about a fifth seen once. Sequenced material: blood. The receptor source for this set is a female donor with papillary thyroid cancer or a benign thyroid nodule (not recorded which). Some clones in this sample may be carry-over from other donors' samples. Each CDR3 is given with its conserved first and last residue. A D gene is named only where the DNA matches it firmly.

>TRBV29-1|TRBD1
CSASGTDGTQYF
>TRBV19|NA
CASSGSRVGETHYF
>TRBV6-4|TRBD2
CASSEKTSGSDTQYF
>TRBV27|TRBD2
CASSSLAGGETQYF
>TRBV5-1|NA
CASSLGRGLNQPQHF
>TRBV5-6|NA
CASSASGAFYGYTF
>TRBV10-3|TRBD2
CAIPVSPGTSGSAYNEQFF
>TRBV3-1|TRBD2
CASSLFGRAGGETQYF
>TRBV28|NA
CASSPLTEDGYTF
>TRBV11-3|NA
CASSLDEAGYEQYF
>TRBV12-3/TRBV12-4|NA
CASISTGLLNQPQHF
>TRBV19|NA
CASKAGLNTDTQYF
>TRBV12-5|NA
CASGLEGLTVGQFF
>TRBV28|TRBD2
CASSYRSAGKYNGQFF
>TRBV20-1|NA
CSASYETEAFF
>TRBV28|NA
CASSFNTNNQPQHF
>TRBV4-1|NA
CASSRGPGTEAFF
>TRBV2|TRBD1
CASSRDRVEQYF
>TRBV5-1|NA
CAISVGTLAVGNTDAQYF
>TRBV7-3|NA
CASSLGPQPVNEQFF
>TRBV20-1|TRBD2
CSARVMAGGPRDNEQFF